Below, 30 T cell receptor beta chains from the same sample are listed, as sequenced in a study of shared clonotypes between healthy human individuals. Measured with immunoSEQ multiplex PCR; TCRdb has only the in-frame clones, and not every one. The sample contains around 1.9 million clones, about 93% of which appear only once. Positive CCR7 selection of CD45RO-negative cells yielded the naive CD8 cells, and terminally differentiated effector memory CD45RA+ cells were excluded. Sequencing used naive CD8+ T cells from PBMCs. Receptors were obtained from a man aged 18 to 29 in good health. Some clones in this sample may be carry-over from other donors' samples.

This chain uses TRBV19 with TRBJ1-2; 10 bases agree with TRBD1. This CDR3 has 19 residues. The V segment lost 8 bases and the J segment 5 bases; nucleotides outside the gene matches: 23. The germline V gene encodes CDR1 LNHDA and CDR2 SQIVND (reference sequence). The CDR3 reads CASSNIVSGTGVGKYGYTF. Here the CDR3 DNA reads TGTGCCAGTTCCAATATAGTTTCCGGGACAGGGGTTGGGAAATATGGCTACACCTTC.

The chain is built from TRBV7-2 and TRBJ1-5; the match to TRBD1 covers 10 bases. Germline CDR1 reads SGHTA; CDR2 reads FQGNSA. The CDR3 covers 15 residues. V was clipped by 3 bases and J by 6 bases; unmatched bases: 5. The CDR3 DNA reads TGTGCCAGCAGCTTGGGGGACAGGGGATTTCAGCCCCAGCATTTT. Translated: CASSLGDRGFQPQHF. The whole variable domain, remainder taken from reference TRBV7-2 and TRBJ1-5, is GAGVSQSPSNKVTEKGKDVELRCDPISGHTALYWYRQSLGQGLEFLIYFQGNSAPDKSGLPSDRFSAERTGGSVSTLTIQRTQQEDSAVYLCASSLGDRGFQPQHFGDGTRLSIL.

This CDR3 is CAWSVLRGRAGELFF. CDR3 nucleotides: TGTGCCTGGAGTGTACTGAGAGGACGAGCCGGGGAGCTGTTTTTT. This chain links TRBV30 with TRBJ2-2; D gene ambiguous. Looked up from germline, CDR1 is GTSNPN and CDR2 is SVGIG (reference sequence). The CDR3 length is 15 residues. Trimming took off 0 bases at V and 6 bases at J, with 14 bases between the two ends.

The CDR3: CASSQGRFDRGYEQYF. The CDR3 region has the DNA TGCGCCAGCAGCCAGGGAAGGTTCGACAGGGGCTACGAGCAGTACTTC. The genes are TRBV4-1 and TRBJ2-7, with 8 bases fitting TRBD1. Germline V gives CDR1 MGHRA, CDR2 YSYEKL. Trimming took 3 bases from V and 3 from J; bases not matched to a gene: 10. CDR3 length equals 16 residues.

This clone was detected once. The CDR3 DNA follows: TGTGCCAGCAGCTTTAGCGGGAGGGCCCTCGAGCAGTACTTC. It is translated as CASSFSGRALEQYF. The chain links TRBV7-2 to TRBJ2-7; TRBD2 agrees at 11 bases. J gave up 6 bases and V 3 bases, and 4 bases lay outside the gene matches. The germline gives CDR1 SGHTA, CDR2 FQGNSA. The CDR3 consists of 14 residues.

The chain has TRBV28 and TRBJ1-1, with TRBD1 as a possible D gene (5 bases). CDR1 and CDR2 from the germline V gene are MDHEN and SYDVKM. Trimming removed 6 bases from V and 0 bases from J, with 17 bases in between. CDR3 length: 16 residues. The CDR3 sequence is CASSFSFGAVNTEAFF. CDR3 nucleotide sequence: TGTGCCAGCAGCTTCTCTTTTGGGGCAGTGAACACTGAAGCTTTCTTT.

This clone was recorded only once. The chain carries TRBV9 and TRBJ2-3, with D tentatively TRBD1 or TRBD2 (6 bases each). Trimming pared 3 bases from V and 0 bases from J, leaving 29 bases between. This CDR3 contains 21 residues. Looked up from germline, CDR1 is SGDLS and CDR2 is YYNGEE. CDR3 loop: CASSDPASGWRGKPSTDTQYF. Written as DNA, the CDR3 is TGTGCCAGCAGCGATCCGGCATCAGGTTGGAGGGGGAAACCCAGCACAGATACGCAGTATTTT.

This clone was seen once. The chain links TRBV30 to TRBJ2-1, with TRBD2 identical over 7 bases. Germline V CDR1 and CDR2: GTSNPN, SVGIG (reference sequence). J gave up 1 base and V 2 bases, and 5 bases lay outside the gene matches. This CDR3 contains 15 residues. DNA of the CDR3: TGTGCCTGGAGTAGGCGGGAGTGGTCCTACAATGAGCAGTTCTTC. This gives the protein CAWSRREWSYNEQFF. The whole variable domain, filled in from reference TRBV30 and TRBJ2-1, reads SQTIHQWPATLVQPVGSPLSLECTVEGTSNPNLYWYRQAAGRGLQLLFYSVGIGQISSEVPQNLSASRPQDRQFILSSKKLLLSDSGFYLCAWSRREWSYNEQFFGPGTRLTVL.

The chain combines TRBV1 with TRBJ2-1; the tabulated D call, TRBD2, remains unverified against the DNA. TRBV1 is a recognized pseudogene. The length of the CDR3 is 17 residues. For the CDR3, the DNA is TGCACCAGCAGCCAAGATCCTAGCGGCGACTTGAGTTTCGGGCAGTTCTTC. Protein: CTSSQDPSGDLSFGQFF.

This clone appeared a single time. V gene TRBV7-9 combines with J gene TRBJ2-5; perhaps TRBD2 as D (5 bases). The germline V gene has CDR1 SEHNR and CDR2 FQNEAQ (reference sequence). With 1 base removed from V and 4 bases from J, the gap between germline ends came to 19 bases. CDR3 length equals 17 residues. CDR3 coding DNA: TGTGCCAGCAGCTTAGTTCCAGGACTCCTAATAAGAGAGACCCAGTACTTC. Amino acid sequence: CASSLVPGLLIRETQYF.

The count of this clone is one. V usage is TRBV7-6 and J usage is TRBJ2-3, with 7 nucleotides matching TRBD1. This CDR3 spans 11 amino acids. The V gene end was trimmed by 5 bases and the J gene end by 14 bases; junction bases not matched to a gene: 7. Germline V gene lookup returns CDR1 SGHVS and CDR2 FNYEAQ. The CDR3 DNA follows: TGTGCCAGCAGCCCTGGACAGGACTTGTATTTT. Protein product: CASSPGQDLYF.

This chain links TRBV29-1 with TRBJ2-5; the match to TRBD2 covers 8 bases. Germline V CDR1 and CDR2: SQVTM, ANQGSEA. There are 12 residues in the CDR3. Trimming cost V 5 bases and J 6 bases; bases outside gene matches: 5. In DNA, the CDR3 is TGCAGCGTTCCTGAGCGGGAGAAGACCCAGTACTTC. As protein: CSVPEREKTQYF.

The rearrangement uses TRBV28 and TRBJ2-7, with D tentatively TRBD1 (6 bases). CDR3 length equals 14 residues. V gave up 6 bases and J gave up 2 bases, with 14 bases separating them. Germline assignment: CDR1 MDHEN and CDR2 SYDVKM. The CDR3 DNA sequence: TGTGCCAGCAGACCCCCAGGGGAAGCCTACGAGCAGTACTTC. Protein sequence: CASRPPGEAYEQYF.

DNA for the CDR3: TGTGCCAGCAGTCGTATAAAACCGGGACTAGCGGGATATAGCGGGGAGCTGTTTTTT. This gives the protein CASSRIKPGLAGYSGELFF. V and J are TRBV2 and TRBJ2-2; TRBD2 matches at 13 bases. CDR1 and CDR2 (germline): SNHLY, FYNNEI. The CDR3 loop spans 19 amino acids. V was clipped by 5 bases and J by 7 bases; unmatched bases: 16.

The chain joins TRBV11-1 to TRBJ1-1; 9 bases are shared with TRBD1. The CDR3 loop spans 16 amino acids. Germline assignment: CDR1 SGHAT and CDR2 FQDESV (reference sequence). Germline trimming cut 3 bases from V and 5 bases from J; bases unmatched to any gene: 10. This chain's CDR3 is CASSFPSTGGWTEAFF. The CDR3 region has the DNA TGTGCCAGCAGCTTTCCCTCGACAGGGGGGTGGACTGAAGCTTTCTTT.

This clone has a single count. The rearrangement joins TRBV28 to TRBJ2-7; no definite D call. The CDR3 contains 12 residues. The germline V gene has CDR1 MDHEN and CDR2 SYDVKM. The V and J ends lost 5 bases and 3 bases respectively, with 8 bases between them. CDR3 coding DNA: TGTGCCAGCAGTCTGACTTACTACGAGCAGTACTTC. Amino acid sequence: CASSLTYYEQYF.

The chain carries TRBV27 and TRBJ2-1, with 8 bases lining up with TRBD1. Trimming cost V 5 bases and J 6 bases; bases outside gene matches: 9. Germline values: CDR1 MNHEY, CDR2 SMNVEV (reference sequence). The CDR3 length is 15 residues. Here the CDR3 reads CASSPGTGVFNEQFF. The CDR3, as DNA: TGTGCCAGCAGTCCCGGGACAGGCGTCTTCAATGAGCAGTTCTTC.

This clone was seen a handful of times. The V gene is TRBV27, the J gene TRBJ1-1; possible D gene TRBD1, 5 bases. The V end was cut by 8 bases, the J end by 7 bases, with 17 bases between. Per the germline V gene, CDR1 is MNHEY and CDR2 is SMNVEV (reference sequence). The CDR3 has 13 residues. CDR3 protein: CASQMGPGDEAFF. CDR3 DNA: TGTGCCAGCCAAATGGGACCGGGCGATGAAGCTTTCTTT.

The chain joins TRBV21-1 to TRBJ1-5; no check of the table's D call, TRBD1, against the DNA was made. TRBV21-1 is tagged as a pseudogene. The CDR3 extends over 15 amino acids. The CDR3 DNA is TGTGCCAGCAGCAGGAGGACAGGTAGCAATCAGCCCCAGCATTTT. It yields the protein CASSRRTGSNQPQHF.

V usage is TRBV10-3 and J usage is TRBJ2-7, with D possibly matching TRBD2 (5 bases). The CDR3 consists of 15 residues. CDR1 ENHRY and CDR2 SYGVKD come from the germline V gene. The V end lost 1 base, the J end lost 2 bases, and 12 bases lay between the germline ends. The CDR3 loop is CAISELSGGTYEQYF. CDR3 in DNA: TGTGCCATCAGTGAGTTGAGCGGTGGTACCTACGAGCAGTACTTC.

This CDR3 reads CASSLEVRNEQFF. CDR3 DNA sequence: TGTGCCAGCAGCTTAGAGGTTAGGAATGAGCAGTTCTTC. The rearrangement joins TRBV7-6 to TRBJ2-1; D not resolved. From germline, CDR1 is SGHVS and CDR2 FNYEAQ. Between the trimmed V and J ends, which lost 1 base and 7 bases, there was a span of 8 bases. The CDR3 consists of 13 residues.

This clone was observed once. The V gene is TRBV6-5, the J gene TRBJ1-6; D call uncertain. In germline, CDR1 is MNHEY, CDR2 SVGAGI. The CDR3 loop spans 15 amino acids. The V end lost 2 bases, the J end lost 0 bases, and 5 bases lay between the germline ends. The DNA for the CDR3 is TGTGCCAGCAGTTACGGGGTCTCCTATAATTCACCCCTCCACTTT. Residues: CASSYGVSYNSPLHF.

V is TRBV4-1 and J is TRBJ2-1; D is unclear. This CDR3 region has 12 residues. V gave up 0 bases and J gave up 6 bases, with 3 bases separating them. From germline, CDR1 is MGHRA and CDR2 YSYEKL. The CDR3, as DNA: TGCGCCAGCAGCCAAGACGCCAATGAGCAGTTCTTC. Translating it yields CASSQDANEQFF.

The chain employs TRBV4-1 and TRBJ2-7, with 8 bases matching TRBD2. The V gene's germline CDR1 is MGHRA and CDR2 YSYEKL. The length of the CDR3 is 16 residues. V lost 5 bases and J lost 0; bases outside the gene matches: 9. Here the CDR3 DNA reads TGCGCCAGCAGCTTCACATTAGCGGGGAGCTCCTACGAGCAGTACTTC. It is translated as CASSFTLAGSSYEQYF.

This chain joins TRBV7-9 and TRBJ2-1; maybe TRBD2 (6 bases). The CDR3 extends over 15 amino acids. Germline V gene data show CDR1 as SEHNR and CDR2 as FQNEAQ (reference sequence). Trimming stripped 5 bases from V and 0 bases from J, with 11 bases between. The CDR3 is CASSRDFLSYNEQFF. CDR3 nucleotides: TGTGCCAGCAGCCGGGACTTCCTCTCCTACAATGAGCAGTTCTTC.

This rearrangement joins TRBV19 to TRBJ2-5; D is unresolved. From germline, CDR1 is LNHDA and CDR2 SQIVND (reference sequence). Trimming removed 5 bases at V and 5 bases at J, with 9 bases between. CDR3 length: 12 residues. The CDR3: CASSDPRETQYF. The CDR3 region has the DNA TGTGCCAGTAGTGACCCAAGGGAGACCCAGTACTTC.

The chain employs TRBV28 and TRBJ2-1; D unclear. Germline V gene lookup returns CDR1 MDHEN and CDR2 SYDVKM. The CDR3 is made up of 13 amino acids. V was cut by 6 bases and J by 10 bases, with 16 bases left in between. The CDR3 DNA reads TGTGCCAGCAGCCAAACCCACGAGACCGAGCAGTTCTTC. Protein: CASSQTHETEQFF.

This clone was found once. This rearrangement joins TRBV5-5 to TRBJ2-2; possible D gene TRBD1, 5 bases. The V and J ends lost 1 base and 6 bases respectively, with 13 bases between them. The CDR3 length is 15 residues. In germline, CDR1 is SGHKS, CDR2 YYEKEE (reference sequence). CDR3: CASSLYARAAGELFF. DNA for the CDR3: TGTGCCAGCAGCTTGTATGCCAGGGCTGCCGGGGAGCTGTTTTTT. Complete variable domain (other parts from reference TRBV5-5 and TRBJ2-2): DAGVTQSPTHLIKTRGQQVTLRCSPISGHKSVSWYQQVLGQGPQFIFQYYEKEERGRGNFPDRFSARQFPNYSSELNVNALLLGDSALYLCASSLYARAAGELFFGEGSRLTVL.

The chain carries TRBV6-1 and TRBJ1-5; 11 positions match TRBD1. The V gene's germline CDR1 is MNHNS and CDR2 SASEGT. J was trimmed by 11 bases and V by 3 bases; bases with no gene match: 15. The CDR3 is made up of 17 amino acids. In DNA, the CDR3 is TGTGCCAGCAGTGATCCAGGACAGGGGGCCCTAAGATTGACCCAGCATTTT. This sequence encodes CASSDPGQGALRLTQHF.

The chain is built from TRBV6-1 and TRBJ2-1; TRBD1 is a possible D gene (6 bases). Germline lookup yields CDR1 MNHNS and CDR2 SASEGT. The CDR3 length is 14 residues. The V gene lost 2 bases and the J gene lost 6 bases, with 11 bases spanning the gap. The CDR3 protein is CASSELGRGNEQFF. The CDR3, as DNA: TGTGCCAGCAGTGAATTAGGCAGGGGCAATGAGCAGTTCTTC.